This T cell receptor (beta chain) was recorded in a study of human T cells and chemical hapten exposure. Study as a whole: Sensitizing treatment utilized 2% DPC over a roughly 2 cm by roughly 2 cm portion of upper inner arm skin.

One entry per CDR3 protein results from TCRdb running MiXCR on the RACE reads. The table shows 150,000 to 200,000 distinct CDR3 sequences, with around 23% occurring only once. CDR1 SGDLS and CDR2 YYNGEE come from the germline V gene. The CDR3 covers 13 residues. The V gene lost 5 bases and the J gene lost 6 bases, with 11 bases spanning the gap. Indicated time point: patch test 3, about 24 weeks after DPC sensitization. Treatment given: therapeutic diphenylcyclopropenone sensitization with weekly scalp DPC. Sequencing used whole blood, obtained in connection with sensitization to the hapten diphenylcyclopropenone (DPC). The genes are TRBV9 and TRBJ2-2; TRBD2 might be the D (6 bases). The TCR sequence derives from a middle-aged woman with alopecia areata. Some clones in this sample may be carry-over from other donors' samples. CDR3 protein: CASSSGGAGELFF. The CDR3, as DNA: TGTGCCAGCAGTTCGGGCGGGGCCGGGGAGCTGTTTTTT. Complete variable domain (other parts from reference TRBV9 and TRBJ2-2): DSGVTQTPKHLITATGQRVTLRCSPRSGDLSVYWYQQSLDQGLQFLIQYYNGEERAKGNILERFSAQQFPDLHSELNLSSLELGDSALYFCASSSGGAGELFFGEGSRLTVL.